This T cell receptor beta chain was identified during a study of T-cell reconstitution after alpha-beta-depleted transplantation in children. The CDR3 length is 15 residues. The V and J ends lost 2 bases and 9 bases respectively, with 23 bases between them. CDR1 DFQATT and CDR2 SNEGSKA come from the germline V gene (reference sequence). Unique molecular identifiers featured in how the TCRbeta library was prepared. TCRdb analysed the PCR reads with MiXCR anew, one entry per CDR3 protein. This sample yields roughly 120,000 distinct CDR3 sequences, of which roughly 24% are seen a single time; under 12% belongs to the top ten. Findings and limits, study-wide: Surviving recipient T cells and thymic progenitors produced the high day-60 TCRbeta diversity seen in some patients.

About this clonotype: No antigen is known for it.

This sequence joins TRBV20-1 and TRBJ2-7; D possibly corresponds to TRBD2 (6 bases). This sample comprised PBMCs, mostly from graft donor cells, obtained 180 days after TCRalphabeta/CD19-depleted stem cell transplant. The sequence came from a male patient under 10 years old who had a stem cell transplant for chronic granulomatous disease, so the T cells may come from the graft donor. The CDR3 loop reads CSARQASVIKFGQYF. CDR3 bases: TGCAGTGCTAGACAGGCTAGCGTTATAAAGTTTGGGCAGTACTTC.